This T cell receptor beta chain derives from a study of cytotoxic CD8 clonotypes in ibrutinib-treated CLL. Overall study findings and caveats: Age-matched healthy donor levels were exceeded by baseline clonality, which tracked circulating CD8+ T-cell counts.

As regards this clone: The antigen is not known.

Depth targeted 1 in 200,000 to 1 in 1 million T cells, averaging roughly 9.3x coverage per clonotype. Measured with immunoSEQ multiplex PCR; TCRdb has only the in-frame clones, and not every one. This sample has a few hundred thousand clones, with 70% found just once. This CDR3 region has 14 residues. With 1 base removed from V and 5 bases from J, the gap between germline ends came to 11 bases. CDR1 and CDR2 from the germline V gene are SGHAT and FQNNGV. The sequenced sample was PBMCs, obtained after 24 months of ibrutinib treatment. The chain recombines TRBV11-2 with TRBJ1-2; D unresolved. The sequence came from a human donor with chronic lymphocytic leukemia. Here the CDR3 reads CASSLGPDTYGYTF. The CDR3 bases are TGTGCCAGCAGCTTAGGCCCCGACACGTATGGCTACACCTTC. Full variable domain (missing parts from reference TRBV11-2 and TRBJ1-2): EAGVAQSPRYKIIEKRQSVAFWCNPISGHATLYWYQQILGQGPKLLIQFQNNGVVDDSQLPKDRFSAERLKGVDSTLKIQPAKLEDSAVYLCASSLGPDTYGYTFGSGTRLTVV.